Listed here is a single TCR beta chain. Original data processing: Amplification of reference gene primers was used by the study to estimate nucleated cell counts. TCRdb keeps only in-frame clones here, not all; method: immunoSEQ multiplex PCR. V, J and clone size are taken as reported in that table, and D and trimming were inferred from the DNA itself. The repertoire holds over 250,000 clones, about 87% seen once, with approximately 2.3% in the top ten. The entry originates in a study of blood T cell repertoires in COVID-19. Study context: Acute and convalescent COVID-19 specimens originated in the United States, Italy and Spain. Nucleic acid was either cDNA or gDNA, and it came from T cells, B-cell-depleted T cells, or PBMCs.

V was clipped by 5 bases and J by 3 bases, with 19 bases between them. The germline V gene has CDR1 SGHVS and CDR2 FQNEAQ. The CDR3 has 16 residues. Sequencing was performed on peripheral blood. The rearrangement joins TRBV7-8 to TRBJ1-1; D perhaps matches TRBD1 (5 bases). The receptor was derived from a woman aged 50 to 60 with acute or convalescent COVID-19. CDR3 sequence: CASSHRRGNRHTEAFF. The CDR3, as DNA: TGTGCCAGCAGCCATAGGAGGGGTAATAGGCACACTGAAGCTTTCTTT.